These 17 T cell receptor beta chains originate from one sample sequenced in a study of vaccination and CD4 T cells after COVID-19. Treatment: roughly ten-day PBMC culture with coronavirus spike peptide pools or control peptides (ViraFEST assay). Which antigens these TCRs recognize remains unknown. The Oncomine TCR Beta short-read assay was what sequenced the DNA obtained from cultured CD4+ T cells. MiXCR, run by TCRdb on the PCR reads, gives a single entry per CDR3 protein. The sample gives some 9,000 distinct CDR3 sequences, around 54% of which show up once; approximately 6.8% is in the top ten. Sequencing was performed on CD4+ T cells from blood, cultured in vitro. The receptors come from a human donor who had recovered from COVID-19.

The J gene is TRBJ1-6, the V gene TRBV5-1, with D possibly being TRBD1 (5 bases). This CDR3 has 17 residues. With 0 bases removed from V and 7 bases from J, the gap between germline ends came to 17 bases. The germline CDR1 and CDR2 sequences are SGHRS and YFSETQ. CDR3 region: CASSLVRGAPRNSPLHF. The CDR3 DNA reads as TGCGCCAGCAGCTTGGTAAGAGGGGCCCCCCGAAATTCACCCCTCCACTTT.

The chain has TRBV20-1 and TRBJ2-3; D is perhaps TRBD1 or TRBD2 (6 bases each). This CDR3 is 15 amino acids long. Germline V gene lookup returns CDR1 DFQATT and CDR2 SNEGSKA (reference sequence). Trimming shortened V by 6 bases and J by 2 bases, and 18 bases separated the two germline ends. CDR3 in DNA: TGCAGTGCACCCGACCGAGGGGGGCCCACAGATACGCAGTATTTT. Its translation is CSAPDRGGPTDTQYF.

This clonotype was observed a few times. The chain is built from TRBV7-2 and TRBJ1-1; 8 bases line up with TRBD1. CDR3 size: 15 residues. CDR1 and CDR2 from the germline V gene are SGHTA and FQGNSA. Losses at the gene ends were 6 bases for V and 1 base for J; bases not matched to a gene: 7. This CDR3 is CASSKGGTGNTEAFF. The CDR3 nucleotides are TGTGCCAGCAGTAAAGGCGGGACAGGGAACACTGAAGCTTTCTTT.

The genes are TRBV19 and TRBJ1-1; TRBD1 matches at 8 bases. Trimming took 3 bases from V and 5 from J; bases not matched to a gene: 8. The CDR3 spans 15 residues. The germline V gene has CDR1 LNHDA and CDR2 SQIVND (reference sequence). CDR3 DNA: TGTGCCAGTAGTATCTCCAGGACAGGGAAGACTGAAGCTTTCTTT. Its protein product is CASSISRTGKTEAFF. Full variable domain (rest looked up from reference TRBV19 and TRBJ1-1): DGGITQSPKYLFRKEGQNVTLSCEQNLNHDAMYWYRQDPGQGLRLIYYSQIVNDFQKGDIAEGYSVSREKKESFPLTVTSAQKNPTAFYLCASSISRTGKTEAFFGQGTRLTVV.

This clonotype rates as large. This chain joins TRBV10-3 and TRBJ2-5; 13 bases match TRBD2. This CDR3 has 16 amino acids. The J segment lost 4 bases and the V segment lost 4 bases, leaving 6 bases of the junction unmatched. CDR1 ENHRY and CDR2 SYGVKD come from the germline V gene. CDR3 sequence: CAISAGLAGAVETQYF. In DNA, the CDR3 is TGTGCCATCAGTGCAGGACTAGCGGGAGCTGTAGAGACCCAGTACTTC.

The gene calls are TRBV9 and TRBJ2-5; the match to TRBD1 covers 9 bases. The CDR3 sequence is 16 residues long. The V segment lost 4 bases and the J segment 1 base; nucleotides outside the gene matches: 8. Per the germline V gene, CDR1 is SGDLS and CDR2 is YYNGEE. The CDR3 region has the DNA TGTGCCAGCAGCCCACGCGGGACAGGGACCCAAGAGACCCAGTACTTC. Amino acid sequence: CASSPRGTGTQETQYF.

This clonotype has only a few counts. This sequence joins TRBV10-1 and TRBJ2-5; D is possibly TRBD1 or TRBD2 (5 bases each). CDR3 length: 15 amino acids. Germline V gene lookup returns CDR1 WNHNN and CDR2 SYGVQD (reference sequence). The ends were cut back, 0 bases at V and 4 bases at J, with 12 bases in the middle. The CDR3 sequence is CASSESLGTGETQYF. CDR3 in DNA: TGCGCCAGCAGTGAGTCGTTGGGGACGGGAGAGACCCAGTACTTC.

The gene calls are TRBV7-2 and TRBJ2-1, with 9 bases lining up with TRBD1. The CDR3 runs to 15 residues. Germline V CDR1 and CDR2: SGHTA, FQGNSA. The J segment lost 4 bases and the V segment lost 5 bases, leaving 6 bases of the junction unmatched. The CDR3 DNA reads TGTGCCAGCAGCATAGACAGGGGGAAATACAATGAGCAGTTCTTC. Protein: CASSIDRGKYNEQFF.

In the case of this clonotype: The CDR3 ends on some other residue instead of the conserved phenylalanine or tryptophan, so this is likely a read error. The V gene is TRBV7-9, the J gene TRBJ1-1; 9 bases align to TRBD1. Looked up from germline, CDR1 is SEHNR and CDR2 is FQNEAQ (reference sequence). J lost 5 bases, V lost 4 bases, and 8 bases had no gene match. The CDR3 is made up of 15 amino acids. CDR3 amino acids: CASSSVQGARTEAFS. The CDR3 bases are TGTGCCAGCAGCTCGGTACAGGGGGCTCGTACTGAAGCTTTCTCT.

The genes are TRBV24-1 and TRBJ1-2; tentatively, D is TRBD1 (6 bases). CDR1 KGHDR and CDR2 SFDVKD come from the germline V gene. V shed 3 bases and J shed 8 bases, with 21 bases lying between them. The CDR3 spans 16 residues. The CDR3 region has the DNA TGTGCCACCAGTGATCAGAGTGGCAGGGGAGAGGGCGGCTACACCTTC. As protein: CATSDQSGRGEGGYTF.

The chain's CDR3 is CASGAGALSGIGNQPQHF. The CDR3 region has the DNA TGTGCCAGCGGTGCGGGGGCGCTTTCGGGGATTGGCAATCAGCCCCAGCATTTT. The J gene is TRBJ1-5, the V gene TRBV27, with D possibly TRBD1 on 6 matching bases. The CDR3 has 18 amino acids. The germline gives CDR1 MNHEY, CDR2 SMNVEV (reference sequence). Trimming took 8 bases from V and 2 from J, leaving 25 bases between them.

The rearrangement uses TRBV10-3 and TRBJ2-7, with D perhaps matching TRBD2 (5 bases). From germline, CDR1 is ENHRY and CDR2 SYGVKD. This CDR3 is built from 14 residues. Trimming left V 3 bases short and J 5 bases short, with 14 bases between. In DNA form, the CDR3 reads TGTGCCATCAGTGAAGGGCTAGCTTACGACGAGCAGTACTTC. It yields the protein CAISEGLAYDEQYF.

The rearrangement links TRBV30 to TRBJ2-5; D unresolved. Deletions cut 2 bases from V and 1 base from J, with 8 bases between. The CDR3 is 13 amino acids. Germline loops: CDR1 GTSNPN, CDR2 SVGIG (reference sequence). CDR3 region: CAWSRSLQETQYF. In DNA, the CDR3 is TGTGCCTGGAGTAGGAGCCTCCAAGAGACCCAGTACTTC.

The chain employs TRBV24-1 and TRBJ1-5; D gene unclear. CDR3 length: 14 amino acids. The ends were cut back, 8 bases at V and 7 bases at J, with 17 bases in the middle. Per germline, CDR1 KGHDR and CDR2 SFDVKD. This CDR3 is CATTPDNSPQPQHF. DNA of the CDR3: TGTGCCACCACACCCGACAATTCCCCCCAGCCCCAGCATTTT.

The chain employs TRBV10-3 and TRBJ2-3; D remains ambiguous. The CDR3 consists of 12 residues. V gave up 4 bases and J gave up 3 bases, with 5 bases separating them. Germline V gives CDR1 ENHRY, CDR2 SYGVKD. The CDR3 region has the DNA TGTGCCATCAGTGTCGGGACAGATACGCAGTATTTT. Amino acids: CAISVGTDTQYF.

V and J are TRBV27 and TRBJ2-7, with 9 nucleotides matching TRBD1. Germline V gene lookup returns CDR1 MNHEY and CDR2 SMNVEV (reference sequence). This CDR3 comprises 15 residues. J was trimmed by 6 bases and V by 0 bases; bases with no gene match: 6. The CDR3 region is CASSLSGTGQGEQYF. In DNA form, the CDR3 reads TGTGCCAGCAGTTTATCGGGGACAGGGCAAGGCGAGCAGTACTTC.

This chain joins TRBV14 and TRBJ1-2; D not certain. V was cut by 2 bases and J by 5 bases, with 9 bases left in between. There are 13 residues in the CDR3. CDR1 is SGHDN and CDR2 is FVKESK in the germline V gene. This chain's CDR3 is CASSQQTGYGYTF. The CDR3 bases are TGTGCCAGCAGCCAACAAACGGGTTATGGCTACACCTTC. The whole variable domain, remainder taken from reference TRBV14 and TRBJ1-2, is EAGVTQFPSHSVIEKGQTVTLRCDPISGHDNLYWYRRVMGKEIKFLLHFVKESKQDESGMPNNRFLAERTGGTYSTLKVQPAELEDSGVYFCASSQQTGYGYTFGSGTRLTVV.